Listed below are T cell receptor beta chains from one sample, sequenced in a study of blood T cell repertoires in COVID-19. Only in-frame clones appear in the TCRdb table, and some are missing; sequencing was by immunoSEQ multiplex PCR. Among about 190,000 clones listed, about 82% were seen once. Sequences were obtained from PBMCs or T cells enriched from blood (not recorded which). Receptor source: a man in his forties with acute COVID-19. Both conserved end residues are part of each CDR3. Each record gives: D gene, clone size, J gene, V gene, CDR3 DNA, CDR3 protein. The D gene is left open where the match is weak. Some rows mark clone size as missing; the rest say once, few, many or name a class of expanded clone.

>.|.|TRBJ2-7|TRBV2
TGTGCCAGCAGTGACCAGGGTTCACCCCACGAGCAGTACTTC
CASSDQGSPHEQYF
>.|.|TRBJ1-4|TRBV29-1
TGCAGCGCTGGGGGAGGGTCTACTAATGAAAAACTGTTTTTT
CSAGGGSTNEKLFF
>TRBD1|.|TRBJ2-7|TRBV4-3
TGCGCCAGCAGCCAGGAGATGACAGGGGGATTGGGGTCAGGACGGTACGAGCAGTACTTC
CASSQEMTGGLGSGRYEQYF
>.|few|TRBJ1-5|TRBV7-2
TGTGCCAGCAGCTCGGACAGCTATCAGCCCCAGCATTTT
CASSSDSYQPQHF
>.|.|TRBJ1-5|TRBV3-1/TRBV3-2
TGTGCCAGCAGCCAAGATCTGGGAAAGGGGCTGCCCCAGCATTTT
CASSQDLGKGLPQHF
>TRBD1|once|TRBJ2-6|TRBV19
TGTGCCAGTACTGACAGGGCTGGGGCCAACGTCCTGACTTTC
CASTDRAGANVLTF
>TRBD1|.|TRBJ2-5|TRBV5-4
TGTGCCAGCAGCCCCTCCGGGGACAGGGGAGAGACCCAGTACTTC
CASSPSGDRGETQYF
>.|.|TRBJ2-3|TRBV27
TGTGCCAGCAGTTTATCAAGGCTAGGAACAGATACGCAGTATTTT
CASSLSRLGTDTQYF
>.|few|TRBJ1-2|TRBV4-1
TGCGCCAGCAGCCCCTCTCTCTCGTTTGGCTACACCTTC
CASSPSLSFGYTF
>TRBD1|.|TRBJ1-1|TRBV7-9
TGTGCCAGCAGCTGGGCCGGACAGGGCACTGAAGCTTTCTTT
CASSWAGQGTEAFF
>.|.|TRBJ2-7|TRBV19
TGTGCCAGTAGTATCACCCGCGACAACGAGCAGTACTTC
CASSITRDNEQYF
>TRBD2|.|TRBJ2-4|TRBV9
TGTGCCAGCAGCCCTAGCGGATTAGCCAAAAACATTCAGTACTTC
CASSPSGLAKNIQYF
>TRBD2|once|TRBJ2-7|TRBV11-3
TGTGCCAGCAGCTTAGATCTTCTAGCGGGCTCCTACGAGCAGTACTTC
CASSLDLLAGSYEQYF
>.|.|TRBJ1-6|TRBV28
TGTGCCAGCAGTCTCAAGGTCCAGGGAAAAAGCTCCTATAATTCACCCCTCCACTTT
CASSLKVQGKSSYNSPLHF
>.|.|TRBJ2-7|TRBV7-2
TGTGCCAGCAGCCCGGGGGGCCCCTACGAGCAGTACTTC
CASSPGGPYEQYF
>TRBD2|once|TRBJ2-1|TRBV6-2/TRBV6-3
TGTGCCAGCAGTCTCATCGGACTAGCGGGAGTTGGTGAGCAGTTCTTC
CASSLIGLAGVGEQFF
>.|.|TRBJ1-1|TRBV6-6
TGTGCCAGCAGTCCGGACAGCCCAGTTATGAACACTGAAGCTTTCTTT
CASSPDSPVMNTEAFF
>TRBD1|.|TRBJ2-1|TRBV5-1
TGCGCCAGCAGCGAGGACAGGGGTGTCAATGAGCAGTTCTTC
CASSEDRGVNEQFF
>.|.|TRBJ1-2|TRBV5-1
TGCGCCAGCCATAACGCCGGGACACCTGATAACTATGGCTACACCTTC
CASHNAGTPDNYGYTF
>.|once|TRBJ1-2|TRBV27
TGTGCCATGCCGCTAGTTGGCTACACCTTC
CAMPLVGYTF
>.|.|TRBJ2-3|TRBV5-4
TGTGCCAGCAGCCGGGTCGGGGACACAGATACGCAGTATTTT
CASSRVGDTDTQYF
>.|.|TRBJ2-5|TRBV19
TGTGCCAGTAGTGCCCAGATGCAAGAGACCCAGTACTTC
CASSAQMQETQYF
>.|.|TRBJ1-4|TRBV5-6
TGTGCCAGCAGCTTGACGGAGGGAAAAAAACTGTTTTTT
CASSLTEGKKLFF
>TRBD2|.|TRBJ2-3|TRBV19
TGTGCCAGTAGTCTCGGGGGGGGGACAGATACGCAGTATTTT
CASSLGGGTDTQYF
>TRBD2|.|TRBJ2-1|TRBV7-2
TGTGCCAGCAGCTCGACCCTAGCGGGATATGAGCAGTTCTTC
CASSSTLAGYEQFF
>.|once|TRBJ1-3|TRBV27
TGTGCCAGCAGACCCGGGGGGGAAAACACCATATATTTT
CASRPGGENTIYF
>TRBD2|.|TRBJ2-1|TRBV7-9
TGTGCCAGCAGGGGACTAGCGCTAGACAATGAGCAGTTCTTC
CASRGLALDNEQFF
>TRBD1|.|TRBJ2-1|TRBV10-3
TGTGCCATCAGTGAGGTCATAGGGACAGGGGCGGGTGAGCAGTTCTTC
CAISEVIGTGAGEQFF
>.|.|TRBJ2-5|TRBV27
TGTGCCAGCAGTTCCATAGGGGCACGGCCAGACGAGACCCAGTACTTC
CASSSIGARPDETQYF
>.|.|TRBJ1-6|TRBV7-3
TGTGCCAGCAGCTTAAATCCAGGGGCGAATTCACCCCTCCACTTT
CASSLNPGANSPLHF
>TRBD1|.|TRBJ2-3|TRBV7-3
TGTGCCAGCAGCTTAAGAGGGGGCGCTGATACGCAGTATTTT
CASSLRGGADTQYF
>.|.|TRBJ1-1|TRBV25-1
TGTGCCAGCACCGGACAGTTTGTAGCTTTCTTT
CASTGQFVAFF
>TRBD1|.|TRBJ1-5|TRBV7-9
TGTGCCAGCAGCAAAGCCTACAGGGGACACGATCAGCCCCAGCATTTT
CASSKAYRGHDQPQHF
>.|.|TRBJ2-2|TRBV9
TGTGCCAGCAGCGCGTTAATAGCGGACACCGGGGAGCTGTTTTTT
CASSALIADTGELFF
>TRBD2|.|TRBJ2-1|TRBV6-2/TRBV6-3
TGTGCCAGCACCCCTCTAGCGGGTGGCTACAATGAGCAGTTCTTC
CASTPLAGGYNEQFF
>.|once|TRBJ1-6|TRBV27
TGTGCCAGCAGTCCAAGGGCCAGGGGAGAATCACCCCTCCACTTT
CASSPRARGESPLHF
>TRBD2|.|TRBJ2-7|TRBV2
TGTGCCAGCAGTGTTAACTGGGATGGGGGGGACGGATCCTACGAGCAGTACTTC
CASSVNWDGGDGSYEQYF